These 4 T cell receptor beta chains share one sample of origin, sequenced in a study of T-cell memory formation after mild COVID-19. TCRdb fed the 5' RACE reads into MiXCR, producing one record per CDR3 protein. The data hold around 180,000 distinct CDR3 sequences, with about a fifth observed a single time. The specimen was PBMCs or a T cell subset sorted from them (not recorded which). The receptors here all came from a man between 18 and 29 years old who had mild COVID-19 (a few samples of this study predate the infection). Cell type and time point are not known.

The chain is built from TRBV2 and TRBJ2-2, with a possible D match to TRBD1 (6 bases). The CDR3 contains 15 residues. Germline V CDR1 and CDR2: SNHLY, FYNNEI. Deletions cut 9 bases from V and 2 bases from J, with 16 bases between. DNA for the CDR3: TGTGCCAGAAGACAGGAGATTTCCAACACCGGGGAGCTGTTTTTT. Encoded protein: CARRQEISNTGELFF. Together with reference TRBV2 and TRBJ2-2, the CDR3 gives the full variable domain: EPEVTQTPSHQVTQMGQEVILRCVPISNHLYFYWYRQILGQKVEFLVSFYNNEISEKSEIFDDQFSVERPDGSNFTLKIRSTKLEDSAMYFCARRQEISNTGELFFGEGSRLTVL.

This clonotype has a count of ten or more. J is TRBJ1-5 and V is TRBV18; D unclear. Trimming took off 3 bases at V and 5 bases at J, with 8 bases between the two ends. Germline CDR1 reads KGHSH; CDR2 reads LQKENI. There are 13 residues in the CDR3. CDR3: CASSPGRDQPQHF. The DNA for the CDR3 is TGTGCCAGCTCACCCGGTCGGGATCAGCCCCAGCATTTT.

In this sample, this clonotype turned up a few times. The V gene is TRBV12-3 or TRBV12-4, the J gene TRBJ2-7; 7 bases align to TRBD1. The junction had 10 bases not matched to a gene; V was cut back by 5 bases and J by 9 bases. The CDR3 has 13 amino acids. CDR3 in DNA: TGTGCCAGCAGTACCGACAGGGCCCAACGGCAGTACGTC. Protein: CASSTDRAQRQYV.

This clonotype was detected only a few times. Sequence at one end of the junction differs from germline and may be a read error. The genes are TRBV12-3 or TRBV12-4 and TRBJ1-2, with D possibly TRBD1 on 6 matching bases. This CDR3 has 11 amino acids. CDR3 bases: TGTGCCAGCAGTTTAGGGGGGGCTAGCGCCTTC. Encoded protein: CASSLGGASAF.